This TCR beta chain was found in a study of T cells in women clearing cervical HPV infection. Profiled with immunoSEQ multiplex PCR; TCRdb holds only in-frame clones, not every one. This sample's table has 20,000 to 25,000 clones. CDR3 length: 13 amino acids. Trimming stripped 6 bases from V and 6 bases from J, with 11 bases between. Germline values: CDR1 KGHSH, CDR2 LQKENI. Comment on this clone: With the read ending 3 residues before the CDR3 end, the germline J gene is used to fill in that end.

The receptor was derived from a woman aged 18-70 years with a cervical HPV16 infection that either progressed to CIN3+ or cleared (not recorded which). The chain combines TRBV18 with TRBJ1-4; tentatively, D is TRBD1 (6 bases). What was sequenced was blood buffy coat. CDR3 DNA, as far as it was read: TGTGCCAGCTCCCTAGGGGGGGATGAAAAA. It codes for CASSLGGDEK. The whole CDR3 region reads CASSLGGDEKLFF.